Described below is a single T cell receptor (beta chain) sequence and its context. What this receptor recognizes is not known. One base away there is no much larger clone; base qualities are not given. The data are from a study of radiotherapy plus CTLA-4 blockade in lung cancer (dated by TCRdb to 2017 to 2018). For context, the study as a whole: Objective responses were observed in 18% of enrolled patients, and disease control was achieved in approximately 32%. Paper-wide results and their limitations: After treatment with radiotherapy and ipilimumab, TCR clones that originated in tumors expanded in peripheral blood. The strongest predictors of response, as reported, were early dynamic changes in blood T cell clones along with a rise in serum interferon-beta after radiation.

The CDR3 numbers 14 residues from cysteine through phenylalanine. The CDR3 DNA has 42 bases and is translated from base 1. CDR1 and CDR2 are drawn from the germline V gene: SNHLY, FYNNEI. The junction shows trimming of 4 bases on V and 6 bases on J, plus 12 bases between the germline ends. Libraries came from the immunoSEQ multiplex PCR assay. The table comes from immuneACCESS by way of TCRdb, which keeps in-frame sequences with V and J called. Part of the clones is missing from these tables; in studies checked, under half for an unresolved V gene and the rest for unknown reasons. Present in this sample are 80,000 or so clones, approximately 80% of which were seen just once. The top ten constitute approximately 0.77% of the sample. Focal radiation therapy combined with CTLA-4 blockade (ipilimumab) was tested in patients with chemo-refractory metastatic non-small-cell lung cancer.

Recombination linked TRBV2 to TRBJ2-2, with the D gene tentatively TRBD1 or TRBD2, based on 5 matching bases in each. Material: peripheral blood, obtained from a patient treated with radiotherapy plus ipilimumab. This TCR was recovered from a human donor with non-small cell lung cancer who had stable disease on radiotherapy plus ipilimumab. The sequenced DNA is TGTGCCAGCAGTGTAGCTCGGGACGCCGGGGAGCTGTTTTTT. It encodes CASSVARDAGELFF.